The clone carrying this TCR beta chain was found a few times. Original processing methods: Reference gene primers were amplified, and this amplification served to estimate nucleated cell counts. Some clones are missing from TCRdb's copy, which holds only in-frame ones; the method was immunoSEQ multiplex PCR. V, J and clone size were drawn from that table, and D and trimming were deduced from the DNA. Here the sample spans 310,000 or so clones, roughly 90% being singletons. Participants were aged about 18 to 89 years from roughly 25 US areas. Two consecutive negative NP/OP PCR tests, clearance, or resolved symptoms defined Cohort 3 recovery. The source of the sample is a study of blood T cell repertoires in COVID-19. Study at large: Donors in the United States, Italy and Spain gave samples during acute or convalescent COVID-19.

The sequenced sample was PBMCs or T cells enriched from blood (not recorded which). This TCR came from a young woman who had recovered from COVID-19.

The CDR3 DNA reads TGTGCCAGCAGCTTAGACAGGCTGAAGCCCCAGCATTTT. As protein: CASSLDRLKPQHF. V is TRBV11-2 and J is TRBJ1-5, with unresolved D. V was pared by 0 bases and J by 8 bases, with 8 bases between. The CDR3 totals 13 residues. Per the germline V gene, CDR1 is SGHAT and CDR2 is FQNNGV.